Presented here are 15 T cell receptor beta chains from one specimen sequenced in a study of Ad26.COV2.S vaccination and SARS-CoV-2 variants. Profiled with immunoSEQ multiplex PCR; TCRdb holds only in-frame clones, not every one. The sample has approximately 460,000 clones, about 89% seen once. The sample's treatment: 15 to 20 received Ad26.COV2.S at low or high dose, single or two shots; about 5 received placebo; per-sample allocation not given. Sampling occurred on day 63 after the first vaccine or placebo injection. The sample in question was peripheral blood, obtained in a trial of Ad26.COV2.S vaccine versus placebo. The receptors derive from a person aged 18 to 59 who received the Ad26.COV2.S COVID-19 vaccine or a placebo.

CDR3 amino acids: CASSLGTGEDGYTF. The DNA of the CDR3 is TGTGCCAGCTCACTCGGGACAGGGGAGGACGGCTACACCTTC. This rearrangement joins TRBV18 to TRBJ1-2; 10 positions agree with TRBD1. This CDR3 has 14 residues. Germline V CDR1 and CDR2: KGHSH, LQKENI. The V and J ends lost 4 bases and 8 bases, in that order; junction bases with no gene match: 7.

V gene TRBV3-1 (or the pseudogene TRBV3-2) combines with J gene TRBJ1-4, with D perhaps matching TRBD1 (5 bases). Deletions cut 1 base from V and 5 bases from J, with 14 bases between. The CDR3 loop spans 16 amino acids. Germline lookup yields CDR1 LGHDT and CDR2 YNNKEL (reference sequence). CDR3 sequence reads: CASSQAPRRGNEKLFF. The CDR3 DNA sequence: TGTGCCAGCAGCCAAGCACCGAGGCGGGGCAATGAAAAACTGTTTTTT.

In this sample, this clone turned up once. The chain links TRBV7-2 to TRBJ1-1; maybe TRBD1 (5 bases). Germline loops: CDR1 SGHTA, CDR2 FQGNSA. The CDR3 covers 15 residues. V was trimmed by 1 base and J by 7 bases, leaving 16 bases between them. The CDR3 DNA is TGTGCCAGCAGCTTAGGAGGGGCGTTCCCCTTTGAAGCTTTCTTT. This translates into CASSLGGAFPFEAFF.

This clone was seen a single time. The V and J genes are TRBV5-8 and TRBJ1-4; 7 nucleotides agree with TRBD1. The germline gives CDR1 SGHTS, CDR2 YDEGEE. This CDR3 is built from 14 residues. After removal of 4 bases from V and 7 bases from J, the junction contained 7 bases not matched to a gene. The DNA of the CDR3 is TGTGCCAGCAGCAGATGGGGACAGCCTGAAAAACTGTTTTTT. It translates to CASSRWGQPEKLFF.

This chain uses TRBV12-5 with TRBJ2-1; D might be TRBD1 (5 bases). This CDR3 has 13 amino acids. Germline V gene sequence: CDR1 LGHNT, CDR2 FRNRAP. Trimming cost V 1 base and J 5 bases, with 6 bases left between them. In DNA, the CDR3 is TGTGCTAGTGGTTTGGGACAGAACAATGAGCAGTTCTTC. As protein: CASGLGQNNEQFF. Complete variable domain (other parts from reference TRBV12-5 and TRBJ2-1): DARVTQTPRHKVTEMGQEVTMRCQPILGHNTVFWYRQTMMQGLELLAYFRNRAPLDDSGMPKDRFSAEMPDATLATLKIQPSEPRDSAVYFCASGLGQNNEQFFGPGTRLTVL.

The chain is built from TRBV24-1 and TRBJ2-2; D perhaps matches TRBD1 (5 bases). V was pared by 9 bases and J by 6 bases, with 10 bases between. The CDR3 has 12 residues. Germline values: CDR1 KGHDR, CDR2 SFDVKD. In nucleotides, the CDR3 is TGTGCCACCGCAGGGCGGCCCGGGGAGCTGTTTTTT. It is translated as CATAGRPGELFF.

This clone was seen once. The V and J genes are TRBV4-2 and TRBJ2-7; D may match TRBD1 or TRBD2 (5 bases each). The CDR3 consists of 16 residues. CDR1 is LGHNA and CDR2 is YNFKEQ in the germline V gene. V was cut by 1 base and J by 3 bases, with 16 bases left in between. The CDR3 bases are TGTGCCAGCAGCCAAGGGGGGTGGGGGTACGGCTACGAGCAGTACTTC. Protein sequence: CASSQGGWGYGYEQYF.

The chain is built from TRBV29-1 and TRBJ1-1, with D possibly being TRBD1 (5 bases). This CDR3 has 13 amino acids. Per the germline V gene, CDR1 is SQVTM and CDR2 is ANQGSEA. V lost 0 bases and J 5 bases, leaving 10 bases between the germline ends. The CDR3 DNA reads TGCAGCGTTGAAGATCCGGGGGGGACTGAAGCTTTCTTT. Translating it yields CSVEDPGGTEAFF.

The chain links TRBV7-2 to TRBJ1-6; 8 nucleotides match TRBD1. After removal of 1 base from V and 10 bases from J, the junction contained 9 bases not matched to a gene. Germline lookup yields CDR1 SGHTA and CDR2 FQGNSA. The CDR3 sequence is 16 residues long. For the CDR3, the DNA is TGTGCCAGCAGCTTAGATTCTCAGGGGGCTGGGTCACCCCTCCACTTT. Translation: CASSLDSQGAGSPLHF. The variable domain in full, with the rest retrieved from reference TRBV7-2 and TRBJ1-6, is GAGVSQSPSNKVTEKGKDVELRCDPISGHTALYWYRQSLGQGLEFLIYFQGNSAPDKSGLPSDRFSAERTGGSVSTLTIQRTQQEDSAVYLCASSLDSQGAGSPLHFGNGTRLTVT.

The chain is built from TRBV12-5 and TRBJ2-2; the match to TRBD1 covers 8 bases. This CDR3 is built from 16 residues. The V gene end was trimmed by 4 bases and the J gene end by 6 bases; junction bases not matched to a gene: 10. Germline assignment: CDR1 LGHNT and CDR2 FRNRAP. This CDR3 is CASGSTTGATPGELFF. The DNA for the CDR3 is TGTGCTAGTGGTTCCACGACAGGGGCGACGCCCGGGGAGCTGTTTTTT.

The chain uses TRBV7-2 and TRBJ1-2, with TRBD1 matching over 10 bases. The CDR3 covers 14 residues. The germline CDR1 and CDR2 sequences are SGHTA and FQGNSA. J gave up 6 bases and V 3 bases, and 4 bases lay outside the gene matches. CDR3 in amino acids: CASSFRQGANGYTF. The CDR3, as DNA: TGTGCCAGCAGCTTCCGACAGGGGGCCAATGGCTACACCTTC.

The genes are TRBV6-6 and TRBJ2-1; D is ambiguous. From germline, CDR1 is MNHNY and CDR2 SVGAGI (reference sequence). The CDR3 runs to 13 residues. Deletions cut 4 bases from V and 0 bases from J, with 4 bases between. CDR3 in amino acids: CASSSDSYNEQFF. In nucleotides, the CDR3 is TGTGCCAGCAGTTCCGACTCCTACAATGAGCAGTTCTTC.

The V and J genes are TRBV11-2 and TRBJ2-7, with 10 bases fitting TRBD1. J was trimmed by 1 base and V by 4 bases; bases with no gene match: 4. The CDR3 is 15 amino acids. Germline V gene data show CDR1 as SGHAT and CDR2 as FQNNGV. As DNA, the CDR3 is TGTGCCAGCAGCTATGGGACAGGGGCTTCCTACGAGCAGTACTTC. Amino acid sequence: CASSYGTGASYEQYF. Full variable domain (missing parts from reference TRBV11-2 and TRBJ2-7): EAGVAQSPRYKIIEKRQSVAFWCNPISGHATLYWYQQILGQGPKLLIQFQNNGVVDDSQLPKDRFSAERLKGVDSTLKIQPAKLEDSAVYLCASSYGTGASYEQYFGPGTRLTVT.

The V gene is TRBV7-2, the J gene TRBJ2-1; 11 nucleotides match TRBD2. The CDR3 contains 16 residues. Trimming took 4 bases from V and 12 from J; bases not matched to a gene: 14. Germline-derived CDR1 and CDR2 are SGHTA and FQGNSA. The chain's CDR3 is CASSSGPGLADRLQFF. The CDR3 DNA reads as TGTGCCAGCAGCTCGGGACCGGGACTAGCGGACCGTTTGCAGTTCTTC.

As concerns this clone: One junction end does not reproduce the germline sequence, and a read error may be involved. The CDR3 nucleotides are TGTGCCAGCAGTGAATATGGGGGGAGGGTAAGAAGGTTC. Amino acid sequence: CASSEYGGRVRRF. The V gene is TRBV25-1, the J gene TRBJ2-7; 7 bases agree with TRBD2. The CDR3 has 13 residues. CDR1 and CDR2 (germline): MGHDK, SYGVNS.